The 18 T cell receptor beta chains below all came from one sample that was sequenced in a study of Ad26.COV2.S vaccination and SARS-CoV-2 variants. This sample's treatment: roughly 18 received Ad26.COV2.S at low or high dose, single or two shots; roughly five received placebo; per-sample allocation not given. Sample collection was performed on day 63 after the first vaccine or placebo injection. Sequencing was performed with immunoSEQ multiplex PCR; in TCRdb, only in-frame clones are kept and a portion is missing. The sample comprises 440,000 or so clones, around 91% of which are singletons, and about 4.1% rests with the top ten. The sequenced sample was peripheral blood, obtained in a trial of Ad26.COV2.S vaccine versus placebo. Receptor source: a person between 18 and 65 years old who received the Ad26.COV2.S COVID-19 vaccine or a placebo.

V gene TRBV6-2 or TRBV6-3 combines with J gene TRBJ2-1, with TRBD1 matching over 12 bases. The germline V gene encodes CDR1 MNHEY and CDR2 SVGEGT. The length of the CDR3 is 16 residues. With V trimmed by 5 bases and J by 7 bases, 9 bases remained unmatched. CDR3 loop: CASSDGDRGLSNEQFF. CDR3 sequence (DNA): TGTGCCAGCAGTGACGGGGACAGGGGGCTTAGTAATGAGCAGTTCTTC.

DNA of the CDR3: TGTGCCAGCAGCGGGCCCCTTGGAAACACCATATATTTT. Translation gives CASSGPLGNTIYF. The V call is TRBV7-9, the J call TRBJ1-3, with D uncertain. Germline V gene data show CDR1 as SEHNR and CDR2 as FQNEAQ (reference sequence). V lost 5 bases and J 3 bases, leaving 8 bases between the germline ends. The CDR3 sequence is 13 residues long.

This chain connects TRBV9 to TRBJ2-3; tentative D call: TRBD1 (5 bases). Germline-derived CDR1 and CDR2 are SGDLS and YYNGEE. The CDR3 covers 14 residues. Trimming removed 4 bases from V and 3 bases from J, with 12 bases in between. In nucleotides, the CDR3 is TGTGCCAGCAGCCCCCGGTCAGGGACAGATACGCAGTATTTT. Its translation is CASSPRSGTDTQYF.

The chain has TRBV28 and TRBJ2-7; D is ambiguous. From germline, CDR1 is MDHEN and CDR2 SYDVKM. The CDR3 length is 13 residues. V shed 9 bases and J shed 6 bases, with 18 bases lying between them. The CDR3 DNA reads as TGTGCCAGACTTTTCGATGGGGTCGCCGAGCAGTACTTC. Translation: CARLFDGVAEQYF.

The sample holds one count of this clone. V is TRBV7-2 and J is TRBJ2-5; D is undetermined. This CDR3 spans 14 amino acids. CDR1 is SGHTA, CDR2 FQGNSA, per germline. V was pared by 2 bases and J by 1 base, with 8 bases between. The CDR3 reads CASSLRQSQETQYF. The DNA for the CDR3 is TGTGCCAGCAGCTTAAGGCAGAGCCAAGAGACCCAGTACTTC.

The chain uses TRBV28 and TRBJ1-1; D is ambiguous. The CDR3 runs 16 residues. V gave up 3 bases and J gave up 2 bases, with 16 bases separating them. The germline CDR1 and CDR2 sequences are MDHEN and SYDVKM. The CDR3 sequence is CASSFPNHTINTEAFF. The DNA of the CDR3 is TGTGCCAGCAGTTTCCCCAATCACACGATTAACACTGAAGCTTTCTTT.

The V gene is TRBV6-2 or TRBV6-3, the J gene TRBJ2-3, with a possible D match to TRBD2 (5 bases). The CDR3 has 19 amino acids. Per germline, CDR1 MNHEY and CDR2 SVGEGT. With 2 bases removed from V and 1 base from J, the gap between germline ends came to 22 bases. CDR3 DNA sequence: TGTGCCAGCAGTTACGGGCGCGGGTTAGGAAGCGGCCGCACAGATACGCAGTATTTT. Translating gives CASSYGRGLGSGRTDTQYF.

This chain joins TRBV2 and TRBJ2-2, with D possibly being TRBD1 or TRBD2 (5 bases each). Germline values: CDR1 SNHLY, CDR2 FYNNEI. CDR3 length equals 17 residues. The germline V and J ends were trimmed by 0 bases and 4 bases, with 15 bases remaining between them. As DNA, the CDR3 is TGTGCCAGCAGTGAAGCACGTGGGGGTGTCGGCACCGGGGAGCTGTTTTTT. This translates into CASSEARGGVGTGELFF.

The V and J genes are TRBV18 and TRBJ2-1, with 14 positions matching TRBD2. Germline lookup yields CDR1 KGHSH and CDR2 LQKENI. The CDR3 loop spans 17 amino acids. V lost 5 bases to trimming and J lost 8 bases; unmatched junction nucleotides: 11. The CDR3 region is CASSSYPGLAGADEQFF. In nucleotides, the CDR3 is TGTGCCAGCTCATCATATCCGGGACTAGCGGGAGCGGATGAGCAGTTCTTC. Using reference TRBV18 and TRBJ2-1 for the parts outside the CDR3, the full variable domain is NAGVMQNPRHLVRRRGQEARLRCSPMKGHSHVYWYRQLPEEGLKFMVYLQKENIIDESGMPKERFSAEFPKEGPSILRIQQVVRGDSAAYFCASSSYPGLAGADEQFFGPGTRLTVL.

J is TRBJ1-6 and V is TRBV6-5; possible D gene TRBD1, 6 bases. Trimming removed 8 bases at V and 7 bases at J, with 12 bases between. Germline CDR1 reads MNHEY; CDR2 reads SVGAGI. The CDR3 loop spans 13 amino acids. The CDR3 spells CASGGTRNSPLHF. Written as DNA, the CDR3 is TGTGCCAGCGGGGGGACAAGAAATTCACCCCTCCACTTT.

V is TRBV7-9 and J is TRBJ2-3; maybe TRBD2 (6 bases). Germline CDR1 reads SEHNR; CDR2 reads FQNEAQ (reference sequence). The germline V and J ends were trimmed by 5 bases and 2 bases, with 17 bases remaining between them. There are 16 residues in the CDR3. The CDR3 is CASSGGAGSHTDTQYF. CDR3 DNA: TGTGCCAGCAGCGGAGGGGCAGGGTCCCACACAGATACGCAGTATTTT.

This chain links TRBV4-2 with TRBJ2-3; a weak D match, TRBD2 (6 bases). From germline, CDR1 is LGHNA and CDR2 YNFKEQ. V was pared by 3 bases and J by 7 bases, with 11 bases between. The length of the CDR3 is 13 residues. CDR3 sequence: CASSHTGGNTQYF. The DNA of the CDR3 is TGTGCCAGCAGCCATACCGGAGGGAATACGCAGTATTTT.

V usage is TRBV5-4 and J usage is TRBJ2-7; the D gene is possibly TRBD1 (6 bases). CDR1 and CDR2 from the germline V gene are SGHNT and YYREEE (reference sequence). The CDR3 consists of 15 residues. Deletions cut 5 bases from V and 0 bases from J, with 15 bases between. CDR3 residues: CASSPGQRHSYEQYF. The DNA of the CDR3 is TGTGCCAGCAGTCCCGGACAGCGACACTCCTACGAGCAGTACTTC.

The rearrangement joins TRBV25-1 to TRBJ1-2; a possible D gene is TRBD1 (5 bases). V was shortened by 8 bases and J by 1 base, with 11 bases between the two germline ends. Germline lookup yields CDR1 MGHDK and CDR2 SYGVNS. The CDR3 is made up of 13 amino acids. The CDR3 protein is CASSQGVNYGYTF. The CDR3 DNA follows: TGTGCCAGCTCTCAGGGAGTTAACTATGGCTACACCTTC.

The V and J genes are TRBV27 and TRBJ2-5; a possible D gene is TRBD2 (6 bases). The CDR3 covers 15 residues. Germline CDR1 is MNHEY and CDR2 is SMNVEV (reference sequence). Between the trimmed V and J ends, which lost 2 bases and 5 bases, there was a span of 15 bases. CDR3 DNA: TGTGCCAGCAGTTTAACGGGGGAAGCTCTCGAGACCCAGTACTTC. This gives the protein CASSLTGEALETQYF.

V usage is TRBV27 and J usage is TRBJ2-1; D not resolved. Trimming took 1 base from V and 8 from J, leaving 18 bases between them. The CDR3 totals 16 residues. Germline-derived CDR1 and CDR2 are MNHEY and SMNVEV (reference sequence). The CDR3 DNA reads as TGTGCCAGCAGTTTATATTTCGGCCTCTCGGACGATGAGCAGTTCTTC. Its translation: CASSLYFGLSDDEQFF.

This clone was observed a handful of times. This chain links TRBV5-6 with TRBJ2-7; TRBD1 or TRBD2 may be the D gene (5 bases each). In germline, CDR1 is SGHDT, CDR2 YYEEEE. This CDR3 is built from 12 residues. Trimming left V 2 bases short and J 7 bases short, with 10 bases between. CDR3 coding DNA: TGTGCCAGCAGCTTAGCGTGGGGGGAGCAGTACTTC. Protein product: CASSLAWGEQYF.

The rearrangement joins TRBV20-1 to TRBJ2-5; tentative D call: TRBD1 (6 bases). Per the germline V gene, CDR1 is DFQATT and CDR2 is SNEGSKA (reference sequence). V was trimmed by 3 bases and J by 2 bases, leaving 10 bases between them. The CDR3 has 13 amino acids. This CDR3 reads CSASLDSQETQYF. The DNA for the CDR3 is TGCAGTGCTAGTTTGGACAGTCAAGAGACCCAGTACTTC.